The clone carrying this T cell receptor (beta chain) has a count of ten or more. Germline-derived CDR1 and CDR2 are SQVTM and ANQGSEA. This CDR3 comprises 15 residues. Trimming left V 3 bases short and J 0 bases short, with 13 bases between. The entry originates in a study of early T cells in non-severe SARS-CoV-2 infection. TCRdb passed the 5' RACE reads through MiXCR, listing each CDR3 protein once. This table holds some 38,000 distinct CDR3 sequences, 5.5% found once. This clonotype was obtained from an adult who was a healthcare worker with PCR-confirmed SARS-CoV-2 infection or an uninfected control (not recorded which). The sample consisted of whole blood, taken at baseline. This chain links TRBV29-1 with TRBJ2-3; D possibly corresponds to TRBD2 (6 bases). DNA of the CDR3: TGCAGCGTTGATGGAGGGACCCATAGCACAGATACGCAGTATTTT. Translated, it gives CSVDGGTHSTDTQYF.